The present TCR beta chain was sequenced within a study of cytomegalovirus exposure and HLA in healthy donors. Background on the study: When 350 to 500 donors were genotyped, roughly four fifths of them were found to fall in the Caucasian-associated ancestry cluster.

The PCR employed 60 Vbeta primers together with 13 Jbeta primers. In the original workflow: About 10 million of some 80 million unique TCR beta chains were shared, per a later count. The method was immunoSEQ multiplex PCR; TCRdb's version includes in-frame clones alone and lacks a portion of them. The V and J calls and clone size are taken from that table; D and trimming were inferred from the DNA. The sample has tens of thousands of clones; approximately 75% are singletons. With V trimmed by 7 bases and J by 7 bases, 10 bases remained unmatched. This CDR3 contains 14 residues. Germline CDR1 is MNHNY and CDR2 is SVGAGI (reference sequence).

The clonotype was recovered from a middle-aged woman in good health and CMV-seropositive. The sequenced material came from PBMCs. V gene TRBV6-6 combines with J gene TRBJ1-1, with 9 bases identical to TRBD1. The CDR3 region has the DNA TGTGCCAGCACCCCCCCGGGACAGGGTTATGAAGCTTTCTTT. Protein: CASTPPGQGYEAFF.